The clone carrying this T cell receptor beta chain has ten or more counts. The antigen is undetermined. These data are taken from a study of spatial heterogeneity in lung cancer. Turning to the study itself: Detected sequences consistently included more beta-chain ones than alpha-chain ones.

The time point was: blood at routine non-recurrence follow-up after resection. Whole RNA, isolated from tumor, nontumor lung or frozen PBMC, was sequenced without prior sorting. The presence of a unique molecular identifier marked each TCR cDNA molecule. A single record per CDR3 protein comes from TCRdb applying MiXCR to the 5' RACE reads. The data show 15,000 to 20,000 distinct CDR3 sequences, with 9% to 10% seen just once and less than 40% held by the top ten. This CDR3 is built from 12 residues. CDR1 and CDR2 from the germline V gene are SEHNR and FQNEAQ (reference sequence). V lost 5 bases to trimming and J lost 3 bases, with 7 bases between them. Study-wide points: Blood contained ubiquitous expanded tumor TCRs more at resection than at follow-up.

The rearrangement links TRBV7-9 to TRBJ1-1; a possible D gene is TRBD1 (6 bases). The receptor was derived from a female donor with early-stage non-small cell lung cancer. The material sequenced was PBMCs, taken at follow-up. CDR3 coding DNA: TGTGCCAGCAGCCCAGGGGACACTGAAGCTTTCTTT. The encoded protein is CASSPGDTEAFF. Using reference TRBV7-9 and TRBJ1-1 for the parts outside the CDR3, the full variable domain is DTGVSQNPRHKITKRGQNVTFRCDPISEHNRLYWYRQTLGQGPEFLTYFQNEAQLEKSRLLSDRFSAERPKGSFSTLEIQRTEQGDSAMYLCASSPGDTEAFFGQGTRLTVV.